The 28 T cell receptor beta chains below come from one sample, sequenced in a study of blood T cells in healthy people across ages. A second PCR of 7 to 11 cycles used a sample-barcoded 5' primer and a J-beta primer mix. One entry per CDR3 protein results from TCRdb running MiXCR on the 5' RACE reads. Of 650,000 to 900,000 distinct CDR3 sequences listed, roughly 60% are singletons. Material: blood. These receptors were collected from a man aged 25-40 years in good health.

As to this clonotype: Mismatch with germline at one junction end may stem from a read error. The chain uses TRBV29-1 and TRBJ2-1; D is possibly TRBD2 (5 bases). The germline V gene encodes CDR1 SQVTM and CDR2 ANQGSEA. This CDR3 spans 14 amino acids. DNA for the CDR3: TGCAGCCCCCTGCGGGCGCTCTCGTACAATAAGCAGTTCTTC. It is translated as CSPLRALSYNKQFF.

DNA for the CDR3: TGCAGCGACCGACGCGGAGGGGCCCTCCACTTT. Translating it yields CSDRRGGALHF. The rearrangement links TRBV29-1 to TRBJ1-6; D might be TRBD1 (5 bases). Germline loops: CDR1 SQVTM, CDR2 ANQGSEA. V lost 7 bases to trimming and J lost 14 bases, with 15 bases between them. The CDR3 is made up of 11 amino acids.

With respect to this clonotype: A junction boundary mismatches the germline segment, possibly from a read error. DNA for the CDR3: TGCACCAGCAGCCTGACAGGGAACTATGGCTACACCTTC. This sequence encodes CTSSLTGNYGYTF. The V gene is TRBV5-1, the J gene TRBJ1-2; 7 bases map to TRBD1. Germline CDR1 reads SGHRS; CDR2 reads YFSETQ. The CDR3 extends over 13 amino acids. Full variable domain (rest looked up from reference TRBV5-1 and TRBJ1-2): KAGVTQTPRYLIKTRGQQVTLSCSPISGHRSVSWYQQTPGQGLQFLFEYFSETQRNKGNFPGRFSGRQFSNSRSEMNVSTLELGDSALYLCTSSLTGNYGYTFGSGTRLTVV.

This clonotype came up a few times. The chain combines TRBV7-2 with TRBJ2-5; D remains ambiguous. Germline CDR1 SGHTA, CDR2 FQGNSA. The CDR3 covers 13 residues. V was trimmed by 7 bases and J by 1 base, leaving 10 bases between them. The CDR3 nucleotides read TGTGCCAGCACCACCCCACCCCAAGAGACCCAGTACTTC. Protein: CASTTPPQETQYF.

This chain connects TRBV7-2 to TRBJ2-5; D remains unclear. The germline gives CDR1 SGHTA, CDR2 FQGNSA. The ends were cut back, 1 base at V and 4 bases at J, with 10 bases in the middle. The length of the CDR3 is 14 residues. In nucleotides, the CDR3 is TGTGCCAGCAGCTTAGACGGGTCTCGAGAGACCCAGTACTTC. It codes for CASSLDGSRETQYF.

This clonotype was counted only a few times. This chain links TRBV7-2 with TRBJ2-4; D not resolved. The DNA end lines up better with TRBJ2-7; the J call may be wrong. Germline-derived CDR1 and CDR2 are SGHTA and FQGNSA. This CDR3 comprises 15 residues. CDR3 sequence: CASSLSPGSGYEQYF. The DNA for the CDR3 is TGTGCCAGCAGCTTATCGCCAGGTAGTGGGTACGAGCAGTACTTC.

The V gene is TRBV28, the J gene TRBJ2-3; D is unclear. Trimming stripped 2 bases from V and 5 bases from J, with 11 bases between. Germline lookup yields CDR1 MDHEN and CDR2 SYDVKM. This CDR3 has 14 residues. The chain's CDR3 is CASSLGQVKDTQYF. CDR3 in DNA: TGTGCCAGCAGTTTAGGGCAGGTGAAAGATACGCAGTATTTT.

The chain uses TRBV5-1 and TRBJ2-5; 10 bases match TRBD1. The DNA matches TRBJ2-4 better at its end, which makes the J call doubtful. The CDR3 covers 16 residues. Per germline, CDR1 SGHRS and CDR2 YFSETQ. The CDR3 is CASSFWTGGDKNIQYF. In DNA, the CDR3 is TGCGCCAGCAGCTTCTGGACAGGGGGGGACAAAAACATTCAGTACTTC.

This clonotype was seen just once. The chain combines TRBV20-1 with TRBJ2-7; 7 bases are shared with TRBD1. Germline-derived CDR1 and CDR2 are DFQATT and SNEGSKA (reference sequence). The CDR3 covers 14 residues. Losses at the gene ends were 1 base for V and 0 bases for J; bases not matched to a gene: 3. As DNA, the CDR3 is TGCAGTGCTAGAGTCAGACAGGGCTCCTACGAGCAGTACTTC. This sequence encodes CSARVRQGSYEQYF.

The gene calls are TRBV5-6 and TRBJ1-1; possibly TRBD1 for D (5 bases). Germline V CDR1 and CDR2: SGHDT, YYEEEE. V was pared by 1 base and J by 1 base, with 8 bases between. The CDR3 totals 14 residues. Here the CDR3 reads CASSLTGTNTEAFF. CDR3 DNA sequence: TGTGCCAGCAGCTTGACCGGGACGAACACTGAAGCTTTCTTT.

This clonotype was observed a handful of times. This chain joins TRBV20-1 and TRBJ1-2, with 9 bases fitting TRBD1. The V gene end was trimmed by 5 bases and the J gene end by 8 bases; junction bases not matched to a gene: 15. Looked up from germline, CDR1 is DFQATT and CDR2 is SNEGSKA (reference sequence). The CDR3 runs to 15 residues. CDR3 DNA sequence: TGCAGTGCTTTTAATCCGGGACAGGGTGGAGAGGGCTACACCTTC. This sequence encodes CSAFNPGQGGEGYTF.

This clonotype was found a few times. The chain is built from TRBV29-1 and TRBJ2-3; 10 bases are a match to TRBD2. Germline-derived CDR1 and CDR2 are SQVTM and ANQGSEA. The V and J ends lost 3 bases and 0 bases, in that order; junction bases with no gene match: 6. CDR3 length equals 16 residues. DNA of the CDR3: TGCAGCGTTGACCCTAGCGGGGGCTCCAGCACAGATACGCAGTATTTT. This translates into CSVDPSGGSSTDTQYF.

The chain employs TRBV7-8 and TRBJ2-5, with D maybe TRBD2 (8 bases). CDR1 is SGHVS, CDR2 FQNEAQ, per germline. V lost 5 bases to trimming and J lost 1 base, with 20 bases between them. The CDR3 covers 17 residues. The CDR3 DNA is TGTGCCAGCAGCCCGATAGCGGGACAGATGAGCCAAGAGACCCAGTACTTC. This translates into CASSPIAGQMSQETQYF.

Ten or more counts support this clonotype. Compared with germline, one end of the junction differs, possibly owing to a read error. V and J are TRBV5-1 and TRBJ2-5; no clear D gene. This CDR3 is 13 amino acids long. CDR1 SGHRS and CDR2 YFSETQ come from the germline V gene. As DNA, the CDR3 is TGTGCCAGCAGCCTCCGTTACCAAGAGACCCAGTACTTC. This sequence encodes CASSLRYQETQYF.

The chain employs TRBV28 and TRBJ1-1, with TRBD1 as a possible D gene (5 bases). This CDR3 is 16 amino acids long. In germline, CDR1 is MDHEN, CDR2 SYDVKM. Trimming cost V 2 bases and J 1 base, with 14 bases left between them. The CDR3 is CASSLDQTGQNTEAFF. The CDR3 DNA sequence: TGTGCCAGCAGTTTAGACCAAACAGGTCAGAACACTGAAGCTTTCTTT.

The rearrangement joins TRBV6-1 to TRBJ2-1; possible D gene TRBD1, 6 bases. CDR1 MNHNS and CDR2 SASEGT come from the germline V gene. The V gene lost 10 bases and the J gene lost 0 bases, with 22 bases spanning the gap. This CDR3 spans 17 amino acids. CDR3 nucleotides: TGTGCCACCCTTCCTAGTGCCGGGACAAGCTCCTACAATGAGCAGTTCTTC. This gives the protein CATLPSAGTSSYNEQFF.

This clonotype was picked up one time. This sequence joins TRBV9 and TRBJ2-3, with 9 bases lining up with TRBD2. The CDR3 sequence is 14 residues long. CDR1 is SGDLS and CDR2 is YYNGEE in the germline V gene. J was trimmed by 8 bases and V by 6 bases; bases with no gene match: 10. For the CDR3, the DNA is TGTGCCAGCAACAGCGGGGGGATTGCGAGTACGCAGTATTTT. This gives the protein CASNSGGIASTQYF.

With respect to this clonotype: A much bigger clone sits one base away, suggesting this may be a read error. The chain's CDR3 is CASSWAAGGNRPQHF. CDR3 in DNA: TGTGCCAGCAGTTGGGCAGCCGGGGGCAATCGGCCCCAGCATTTT. The rearrangement links TRBV27 to TRBJ1-5; D perhaps matches TRBD1 (6 bases). Germline CDR1 and CDR2: MNHEY and SMNVEV (reference sequence). CDR3 length: 15 amino acids.

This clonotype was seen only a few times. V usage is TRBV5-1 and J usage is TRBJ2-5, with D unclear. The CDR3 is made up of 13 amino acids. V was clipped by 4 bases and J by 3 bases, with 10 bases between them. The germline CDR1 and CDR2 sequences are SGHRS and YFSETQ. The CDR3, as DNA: TGCGCCAGCAGCGGGGTTCCGGAAGAGACCCAGTACTTC. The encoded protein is CASSGVPEETQYF.

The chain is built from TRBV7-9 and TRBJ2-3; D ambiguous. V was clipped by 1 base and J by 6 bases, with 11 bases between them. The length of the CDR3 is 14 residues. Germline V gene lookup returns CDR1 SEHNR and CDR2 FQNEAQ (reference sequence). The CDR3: CASSLVQVADTQYF. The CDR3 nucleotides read TGTGCCAGCAGCTTAGTCCAGGTCGCGGATACGCAGTATTTT.

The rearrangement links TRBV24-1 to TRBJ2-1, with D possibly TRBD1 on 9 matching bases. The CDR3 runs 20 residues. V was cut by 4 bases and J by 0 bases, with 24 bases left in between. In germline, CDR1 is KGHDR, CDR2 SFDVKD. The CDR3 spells CATSDPTGGRAGGSYNEQFF. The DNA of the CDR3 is TGTGCCACCAGTGACCCAACAGGGGGCCGGGCGGGGGGCTCCTACAATGAGCAGTTCTTC.

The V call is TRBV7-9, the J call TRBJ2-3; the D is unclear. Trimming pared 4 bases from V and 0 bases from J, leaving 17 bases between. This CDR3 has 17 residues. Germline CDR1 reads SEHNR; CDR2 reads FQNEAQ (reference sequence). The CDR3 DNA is TGTGCCAGCAGCTCCCACCAGGATCCTTCTAGCACAGATACGCAGTATTTT. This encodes CASSSHQDPSSTDTQYF.

The CDR3 DNA sequence: TGTGCCACCAGTGATCCGCGGGGCCCTGAGCAGTTCTTC. It is translated as CATSDPRGPEQFF. The rearrangement links TRBV24-1 to TRBJ2-1; tentative D call: TRBD2 (6 bases). The V gene's germline CDR1 is KGHDR and CDR2 SFDVKD. The germline V and J ends were trimmed by 3 bases and 9 bases, with 11 bases remaining between them. The CDR3 spans 13 residues.

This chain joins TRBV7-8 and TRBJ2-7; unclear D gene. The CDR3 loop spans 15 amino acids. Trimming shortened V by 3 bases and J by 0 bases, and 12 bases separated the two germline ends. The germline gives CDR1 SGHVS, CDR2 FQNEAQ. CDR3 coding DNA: TGTGCCAGCAGCTTGGAGACTCCGAGCTCCTACGAGCAGTACTTC. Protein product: CASSLETPSSYEQYF. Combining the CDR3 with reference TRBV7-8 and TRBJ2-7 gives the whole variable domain GAGVSQSPRYKVAKRGQDVALRCDPISGHVSLFWYQQALGQGPEFLTYFQNEAQLDKSGLPSDRFFAERPEGSVSTLKIQRTQQEDSAVYLCASSLETPSSYEQYFGPGTRLTVT.

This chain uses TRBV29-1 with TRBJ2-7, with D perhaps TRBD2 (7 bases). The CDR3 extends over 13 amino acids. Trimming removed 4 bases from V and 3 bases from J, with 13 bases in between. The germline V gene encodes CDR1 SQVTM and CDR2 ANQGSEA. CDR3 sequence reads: CSVVQGGNYEQYF. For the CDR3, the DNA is TGCAGCGTTGTACAGGGAGGGAACTACGAGCAGTACTTC.

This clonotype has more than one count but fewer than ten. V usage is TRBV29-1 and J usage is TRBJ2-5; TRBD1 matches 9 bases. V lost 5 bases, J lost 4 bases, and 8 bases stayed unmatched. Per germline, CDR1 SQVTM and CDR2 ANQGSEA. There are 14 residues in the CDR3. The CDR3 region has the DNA TGCAGCGTTTCCAGGACAGGGGCTCGAGAGACCCAGTACTTC. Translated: CSVSRTGARETQYF.

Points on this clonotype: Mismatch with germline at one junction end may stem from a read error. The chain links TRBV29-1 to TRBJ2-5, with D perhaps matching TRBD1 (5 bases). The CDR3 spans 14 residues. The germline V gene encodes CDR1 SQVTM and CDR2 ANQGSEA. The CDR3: CSLEWQGRGQTQYF. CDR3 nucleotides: TGCAGCCTTGAATGGCAGGGTCGTGGGCAGACCCAGTACTTC.

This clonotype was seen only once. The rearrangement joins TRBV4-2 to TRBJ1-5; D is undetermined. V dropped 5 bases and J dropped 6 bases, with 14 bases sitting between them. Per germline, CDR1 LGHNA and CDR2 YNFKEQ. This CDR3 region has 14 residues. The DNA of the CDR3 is TGTGCCAGCAGCATGCAGGAGGTCGGTCAGCCCCAGCATTTT. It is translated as CASSMQEVGQPQHF.